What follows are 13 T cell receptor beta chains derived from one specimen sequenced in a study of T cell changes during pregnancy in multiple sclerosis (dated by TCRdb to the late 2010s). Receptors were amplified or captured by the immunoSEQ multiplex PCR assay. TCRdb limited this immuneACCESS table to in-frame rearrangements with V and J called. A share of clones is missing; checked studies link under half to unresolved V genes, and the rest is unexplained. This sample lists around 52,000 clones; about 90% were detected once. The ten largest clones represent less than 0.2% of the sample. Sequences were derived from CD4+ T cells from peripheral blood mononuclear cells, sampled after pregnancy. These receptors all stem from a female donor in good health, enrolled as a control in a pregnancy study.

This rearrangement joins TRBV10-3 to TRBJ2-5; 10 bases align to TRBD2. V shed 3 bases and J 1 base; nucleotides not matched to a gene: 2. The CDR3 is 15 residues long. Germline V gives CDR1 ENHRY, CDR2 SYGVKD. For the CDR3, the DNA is TGTGCCATCAGTGAAACTAGCGGGGCCCAAGAGACCCAGTACTTC. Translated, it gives CAISETSGAQETQYF.

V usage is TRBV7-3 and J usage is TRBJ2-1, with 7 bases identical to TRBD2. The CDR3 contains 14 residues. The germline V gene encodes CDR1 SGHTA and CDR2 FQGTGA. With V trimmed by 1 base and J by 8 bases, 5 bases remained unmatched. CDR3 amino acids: CASSLSGGLDEQFF. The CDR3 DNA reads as TGTGCCAGCAGCTTAAGCGGGGGATTAGATGAGCAGTTCTTC.

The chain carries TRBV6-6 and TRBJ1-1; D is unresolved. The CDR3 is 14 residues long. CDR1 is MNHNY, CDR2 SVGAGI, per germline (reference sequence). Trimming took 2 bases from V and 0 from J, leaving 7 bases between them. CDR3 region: CASSYGPLNTEAFF. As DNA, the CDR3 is TGTGCCAGCAGTTACGGCCCATTGAACACTGAAGCTTTCTTT.

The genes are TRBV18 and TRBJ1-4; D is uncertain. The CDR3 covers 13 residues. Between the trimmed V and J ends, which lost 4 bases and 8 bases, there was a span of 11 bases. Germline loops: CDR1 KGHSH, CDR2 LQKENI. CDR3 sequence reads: CASSRLAQEKLFF. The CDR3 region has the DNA TGTGCCAGCTCACGACTCGCTCAGGAAAAACTGTTTTTT.

The CDR3 sequence: CASSPPISTDTQYF. The DNA of the CDR3 is TGTGCCAGCTCACCACCTATTAGCACAGATACGCAGTATTTT. The rearrangement links TRBV18 to TRBJ2-3; D is undetermined. This CDR3 is built from 14 residues. The V gene lost 0 bases and the J gene lost 0 bases, with 4 bases spanning the gap. The germline V gene encodes CDR1 KGHSH and CDR2 LQKENI. The whole variable domain, remainder taken from reference TRBV18 and TRBJ2-3, is NAGVMQNPRHLVRRRGQEARLRCSPMKGHSHVYWYRQLPEEGLKFMVYLQKENIIDESGMPKERFSAEFPKEGPSILRIQQVVRGDSAAYFCASSPPISTDTQYFGPGTRLTVL.

The CDR3 bases are TGTGCTTCCGGGGGGACTAGCAGAGAGACCCAGTACTTC. It translates to CASGGTSRETQYF. The chain carries TRBV12-5 and TRBJ2-5; 9 bases match TRBD2. Germline CDR1 and CDR2: LGHNT and FRNRAP. The CDR3 is 13 residues long. Germline trimming cut 11 bases from V and 4 bases from J; bases unmatched to any gene: 8.

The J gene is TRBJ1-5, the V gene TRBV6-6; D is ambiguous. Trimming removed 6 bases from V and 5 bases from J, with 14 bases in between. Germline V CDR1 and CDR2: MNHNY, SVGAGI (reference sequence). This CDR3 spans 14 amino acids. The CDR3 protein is CASRDFTPYQPQHF. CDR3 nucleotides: TGTGCCAGCAGAGATTTCACACCTTATCAGCCCCAGCATTTT.

The CDR3 DNA reads TGTGCCAGCAGTTACTCGGCCAATCAGCCCCAGCATTTT. This codes for CASSYSANQPQHF. The rearrangement uses TRBV6-5 and TRBJ1-5, with unresolved D. The CDR3 extends over 13 amino acids. The germline CDR1 and CDR2 sequences are MNHEY and SVGAGI. V was trimmed by 0 bases and J by 3 bases, leaving 3 bases between them.

The CDR3 sequence: CASSFHSSGANVLTF. CDR3 coding DNA: TGTGCCAGCAGCTTCCATTCCTCTGGGGCCAACGTCCTGACTTTC. The chain carries TRBV5-8 and TRBJ2-6; no clear D. Trimming removed 2 bases at V and 0 bases at J, with 6 bases between. Germline V gives CDR1 SGHTS, CDR2 YDEGEE. This CDR3 has 15 residues.

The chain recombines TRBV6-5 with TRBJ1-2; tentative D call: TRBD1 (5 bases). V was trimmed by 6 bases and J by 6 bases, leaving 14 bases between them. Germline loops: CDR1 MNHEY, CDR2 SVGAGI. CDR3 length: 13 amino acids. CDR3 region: CASSDGRADGYTF. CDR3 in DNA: TGTGCCAGCAGCGACGGCAGGGCGGATGGCTACACCTTC.

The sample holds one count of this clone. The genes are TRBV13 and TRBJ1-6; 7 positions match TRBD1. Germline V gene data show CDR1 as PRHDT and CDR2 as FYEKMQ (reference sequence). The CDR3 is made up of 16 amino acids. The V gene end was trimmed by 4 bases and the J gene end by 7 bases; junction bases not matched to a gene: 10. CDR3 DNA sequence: TGTGCCAGCAGCTCGTATCGAGGCAGGGGGAATTCACCCCTCCACTTT. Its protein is CASSSYRGRGNSPLHF.

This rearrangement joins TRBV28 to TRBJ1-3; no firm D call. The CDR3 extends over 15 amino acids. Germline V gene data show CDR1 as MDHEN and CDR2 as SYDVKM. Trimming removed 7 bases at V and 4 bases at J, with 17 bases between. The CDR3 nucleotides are TGTGCCAGCACCACTGCTGGGTCACAGGGAAACACCATATATTTT. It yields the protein CASTTAGSQGNTIYF.

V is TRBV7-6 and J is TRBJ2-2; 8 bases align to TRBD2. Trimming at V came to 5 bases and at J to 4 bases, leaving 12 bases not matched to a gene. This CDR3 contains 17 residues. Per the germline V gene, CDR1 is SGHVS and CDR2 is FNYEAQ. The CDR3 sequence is CASSGSGQRGSTGELFF. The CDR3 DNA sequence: TGTGCCAGCAGCGGTAGTGGGCAGCGGGGGAGCACCGGGGAGCTGTTTTTT.